This record covers a single T cell receptor (beta chain). The record originates from a study of control samples from healthy donors and cancer patients. Trimming stripped 6 bases from V and 0 bases from J, with 7 bases between. Germline V gene lookup returns CDR1 SGHKS and CDR2 YYEKEE (reference sequence). The CDR3 is made up of 12 amino acids. The repertoire was sequenced with immunoSEQ multiplex PCR; TCRdb's copy has only in-frame clones and lacks some. The sample contains 130,000 to 150,000 clones, about 91% of which appear only once. V usage is TRBV5-5 and J usage is TRBJ2-7; D remains ambiguous. The receptor was derived from a man under 40 in good health. What was sequenced was blood. CDR3 DNA: TGTGCCAGCACTGCGCCCTCCTACGAGCAGTACTTC. It yields the protein CASTAPSYEQYF.